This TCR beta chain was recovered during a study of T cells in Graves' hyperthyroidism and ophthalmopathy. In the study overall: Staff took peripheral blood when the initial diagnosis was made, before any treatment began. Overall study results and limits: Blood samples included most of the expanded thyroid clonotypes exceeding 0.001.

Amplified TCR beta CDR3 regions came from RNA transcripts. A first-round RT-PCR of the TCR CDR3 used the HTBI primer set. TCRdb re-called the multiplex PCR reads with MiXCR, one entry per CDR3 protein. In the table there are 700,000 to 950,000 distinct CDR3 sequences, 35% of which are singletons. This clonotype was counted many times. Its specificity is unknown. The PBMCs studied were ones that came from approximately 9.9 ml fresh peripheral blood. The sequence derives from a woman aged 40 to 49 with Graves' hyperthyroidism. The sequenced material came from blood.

The CDR3 sequence: CASRKGQGAGELFF. In nucleotides, the CDR3 is TGTGCCAGCAGGAAGGGACAGGGTGCCGGGGAGCTGTTTTTT. The rearrangement links TRBV2 to TRBJ2-2, with TRBD1 matching 9 bases. With V trimmed by 6 bases and J by 6 bases, 5 bases remained unmatched. Looked up from germline, CDR1 is SNHLY and CDR2 is FYNNEI. The CDR3 length is 14 residues.